This T cell receptor beta chain is from a study of patients and donors after allogeneic stem cell transplantation. This clonotype was observed once. Germline assignment: CDR1 SGHAT and CDR2 FQNNGV. The CDR3 extends over 15 amino acids. With 4 bases clipped from V and 3 bases from J, the junction kept 2 bases outside the gene matches. TCRdb reprocessed the RT-PCR reads with MiXCR, giving one entry per CDR3 protein. The sample includes approximately 170,000 distinct CDR3 sequences, about 24% of them seen just once. The specimen sequenced was blood, either unsorted or a sorted T cell fraction (not recorded which). This receptor was obtained from a human donor who was either an allogeneic HSCT recipient or a stem cell or donor lymphocyte infusion donor (not recorded which). It is not recorded whose cells these are; they may come from a transplant donor. The genes are TRBV11-2 and TRBJ2-6; TRBD1 aligns across 8 bases. In DNA form, the CDR3 reads TGTGCCAGCAGCTCAGGGGGCGGTGGGGCCAACGTCCTGACTTTC. It codes for CASSSGGGGANVLTF.